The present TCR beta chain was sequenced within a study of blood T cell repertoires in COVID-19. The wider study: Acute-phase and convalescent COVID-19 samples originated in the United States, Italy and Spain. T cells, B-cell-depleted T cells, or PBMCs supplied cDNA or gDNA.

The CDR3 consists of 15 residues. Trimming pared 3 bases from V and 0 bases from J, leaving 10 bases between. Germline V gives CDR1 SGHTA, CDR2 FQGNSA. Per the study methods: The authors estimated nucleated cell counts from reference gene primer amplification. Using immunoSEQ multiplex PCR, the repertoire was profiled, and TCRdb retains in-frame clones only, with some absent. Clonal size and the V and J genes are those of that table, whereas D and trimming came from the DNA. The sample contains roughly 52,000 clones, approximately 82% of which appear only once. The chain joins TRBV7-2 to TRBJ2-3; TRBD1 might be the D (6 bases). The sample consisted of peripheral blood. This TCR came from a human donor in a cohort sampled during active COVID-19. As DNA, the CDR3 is TGTGCCAGCAGCTTCCGGGACATAAGCACAGATACGCAGTATTTT. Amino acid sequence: CASSFRDISTDTQYF.